This TCR beta chain was recovered during a study of blood T cell repertoires in COVID-19. Study background: Samples taken during acute and convalescent COVID-19 were collected in the United States, Italy and Spain. PBMCs, B-cell-depleted T cells, or T cells provided the cDNA or gDNA that made up the material.

V was clipped by 0 bases and J by 1 base, with 6 bases between them. The germline CDR1 and CDR2 sequences are SGHNT and YENEEA. The CDR3 is 14 amino acids. TCRdb's table, derived via immunoSEQ multiplex PCR, lists solely in-frame clones and lacks some. Of about 39,000 clones listed, 79% are singletons. This clone was counted a single time. This receptor was taken from a man aged 70-80 years with acute or convalescent COVID-19. The chain employs TRBV11-3 and TRBJ1-1, with a possible D match to TRBD1 (5 bases). Sample: peripheral blood. The CDR3 region is CASSLDQGNTEAFF. The CDR3 nucleotides read TGTGCCAGCAGCTTAGATCAGGGGAACACTGAAGCTTTCTTT.